The sequence of this T cell receptor (beta chain) was determined in a study of T cell repertoires in cytomegalovirus infection. Study context: Recently described HLA-C-restricted plus well-studied HLA-B-restricted CMV epitopes were used.

After removal of 11 bases from V and 2 bases from J, the junction contained 3 bases not matched to a gene. Looked up from germline, CDR1 is ENHRY and CDR2 is SYGVKD. This CDR3 spans 12 amino acids. Of note for this clonotype: What it recognizes is unknown.

Each CDR3 protein is one row after TCRdb ran MiXCR on the reads. The sample contains roughly 990,000 distinct CDR3 sequences, 25% to 40% of which appear only once. This material consisted of cultured CD8+ T cells from PBMCs, taken from culture after CMV antigen stimulation. This TCR was recovered from a human donor in good health (CMV status not recorded). Some clones in this sample may be carry-over from other donors' samples. The chain uses TRBV10-3 and TRBJ1-2, with 9 bases that match TRBD1. CDR3 nucleotide sequence: TGTGCCTTTGGACAGGGGAACTATGGCTACACCTTC. It yields the protein CAFGQGNYGYTF.